This TCR beta chain derives from a study of blood T cell repertoires in COVID-19. Sequenced by immunoSEQ multiplex PCR; TCRdb stores in-frame clones only, minus some. The sample holds under 350,000 clones; about nine tenths are singletons and the top ten take approximately 2.2%. The CDR3 runs to 13 residues. As concerns this clone: The junction departs from germline at one end; a sequencing error may be responsible.

V and J are TRBV12-3 or TRBV12-4 and TRBJ1-2, with TRBD1 matching over 10 bases. The clonotype originates from a man between 45 and 60 years old with acute or convalescent COVID-19. Material for sequencing was peripheral blood. For the CDR3, the DNA is TGTGCCAGCAGTCCCCAGGACAGGGGGGCGTTCCACTTC. It is translated as CASSPQDRGAFHF.